Presented here are 29 T cell receptor beta chains from one specimen sequenced in a study of response to subunit inactivated influenza vaccine. TCRdb reanalysed the RT-PCR reads using MiXCR and keeps one entry per CDR3 protein. The top ten clones hold 2.5% to 3% of a sample with just under 550,000 distinct CDR3 sequences, around a quarter of them seen once. The same data also contributed to another study, on T cells expressing NK-cell markers. That work adds: cDNA encoding TCR beta was synthesized via 5'RACE template switching incorporating UMIs.

The material sequenced was CD4+ T cells sorted from PBMCs, taken 11 to 12 days after vaccination. The receptors originated from a man in his forties or fifties who received an inactivated influenza vaccine.

The genes are TRBV12-3 or TRBV12-4 and TRBJ2-1; 9 positions agree with TRBD1. The length of the CDR3 is 15 residues. V trimming: 3 bases; J trimming: 6 bases; junction bases outside the gene matches: 6. For the CDR3, the DNA is TGTGCCAGCAGTTTCCCCGGGACAGGGATCAATGAGCAGTTCTTC. Its protein is CASSFPGTGINEQFF.

This chain joins TRBV20-1 and TRBJ2-7, with D possibly matching TRBD2 (5 bases). Trimming pared 3 bases from V and 2 bases from J, leaving 11 bases between. The CDR3 extends over 13 amino acids. Germline V gene sequence: CDR1 DFQATT, CDR2 SNEGSKA (reference sequence). The CDR3 spells CSASRLTTYEQYF. The CDR3 DNA reads as TGCAGTGCTAGTCGACTAACGACCTACGAGCAGTACTTC.

The rearrangement links TRBV7-2 to TRBJ2-1; 8 bases are shared with TRBD2. The V gene's germline CDR1 is SGHTA and CDR2 FQGNSA. With 5 bases clipped from V and 7 bases from J, the junction kept 7 bases outside the gene matches. The CDR3 is 14 residues long. CDR3 nucleotide sequence: TGTGCCAGCAGCATTCGACAGCGGGGGAATGAGCAGTTCTTC. Amino acids: CASSIRQRGNEQFF.

This clonotype was seen ten or more times. The gene calls are TRBV11-3 and TRBJ1-1; 7 nucleotides agree with TRBD1. Germline lookup yields CDR1 SGHNT and CDR2 YENEEA. J lost 3 bases, V lost 3 bases, and 1 base had no gene match. There are 13 residues in the CDR3. CDR3 loop: CASSFDRDTEAFF. CDR3 sequence (DNA): TGTGCCAGCAGCTTCGACAGGGACACTGAAGCTTTCTTT.

This clonotype was counted only a few times. The rearrangement joins TRBV20-1 to TRBJ2-1; D not resolved. V lost 1 base, J lost 6 bases, and 7 bases lay in between. The CDR3 extends over 12 amino acids. The germline gives CDR1 DFQATT, CDR2 SNEGSKA (reference sequence). The CDR3: CSARVASNEQFF. CDR3 nucleotide sequence: TGCAGTGCTAGAGTGGCGAGCAATGAGCAGTTCTTC.

The gene calls are TRBV2 and TRBJ2-1, with D possibly matching TRBD1 (6 bases). Germline-derived CDR1 and CDR2 are SNHLY and FYNNEI. V lost 11 bases and J 4 bases, leaving 18 bases between the germline ends. The CDR3 runs 14 residues. The CDR3 DNA reads TGTGCCTCAGCAGCAGGGGTCTTTTACAATGAGCAGTTCTTC. This sequence encodes CASAAGVFYNEQFF.

The chain uses TRBV12-3 or TRBV12-4 and TRBJ1-1; 8 bases line up with TRBD1. J was trimmed by 3 bases and V by 5 bases; bases with no gene match: 2. CDR3 size: 13 residues. The CDR3 sequence: CASSTGGYTEAFF. CDR3 nucleotides: TGTGCCAGCAGTACAGGGGGATACACTGAAGCTTTCTTT.

The chain carries TRBV27 and TRBJ2-4; D gene uncertain. The V and J ends lost 3 bases and 3 bases respectively, with 12 bases between them. Germline assignment: CDR1 MNHEY and CDR2 SMNVEV (reference sequence). The CDR3 loop spans 15 amino acids. The DNA for the CDR3 is TGTGCCAGCAGTTTTGGTTTCGGAGTCAAAAACATTCAGTACTTC. This translates into CASSFGFGVKNIQYF.

This CDR3 reads CASSQAIGTAEKLFF. CDR3 bases: TGTGCCAGCAGCCAGGCTATCGGGACCGCCGAAAAACTGTTTTTT. The chain couples TRBV3-1 to TRBJ1-4; D may be TRBD1 (5 bases). CDR1 is LGHDT, CDR2 YNNKEL, per germline (reference sequence). This CDR3 contains 15 residues. V was shortened by 3 bases and J by 8 bases, with 16 bases between the two germline ends.

A word on this clonotype: A read error may produce the germline difference seen at one junction end. The CDR3 DNA is TGTGCCAGCACACCACCAGCGAAATATGAGCAGTTCTTC. As protein: CASTPPAKYEQFF. This sequence joins TRBV18 and TRBJ2-1; D is unresolved. The CDR3 is 13 amino acids. From germline, CDR1 is KGHSH and CDR2 LQKENI.

V gene TRBV9 combines with J gene TRBJ2-1; D might be TRBD1 (5 bases). The CDR3 runs 16 residues. The V end was cut by 1 base, the J end by 5 bases, with 16 bases between. Germline CDR1 and CDR2: SGDLS and YYNGEE. For the CDR3, the DNA is TGTGCCAGCAGCGTACGTCCAGGGTCCAAGAACAATGAGCAGTTCTTC. Translating it yields CASSVRPGSKNNEQFF.

There are a few counts of this clonotype. The V gene is TRBV18, the J gene TRBJ2-3, with a weak D call TRBD2 (5 bases). This CDR3 contains 16 residues. CDR1 KGHSH and CDR2 LQKENI come from the germline V gene. V was clipped by 3 bases and J by 4 bases, with 17 bases between them. The CDR3 protein is CASSPFTRRGADTQYF. The CDR3 region has the DNA TGTGCCAGCTCACCGTTTACGCGCCGGGGAGCAGATACGCAGTATTTT. Together with reference TRBV18 and TRBJ2-3, the CDR3 gives the full variable domain: NAGVMQNPRHLVRRRGQEARLRCSPMKGHSHVYWYRQLPEEGLKFMVYLQKENIIDESGMPKERFSAEFPKEGPSILRIQQVVRGDSAAYFCASSPFTRRGADTQYFGPGTRLTVL.

The chain couples TRBV4-1 to TRBJ2-7; 9 positions match TRBD1. The CDR3 has 15 amino acids. Germline V gene sequence: CDR1 MGHRA, CDR2 YSYEKL. Unmatched junction bases numbered 6, after V lost 3 bases and J lost 3 bases. CDR3 DNA sequence: TGCGCCAGCAGCCACGGGACAGGGAAGAACTACGAGCAGTACTTC. Translated: CASSHGTGKNYEQYF.

The chain uses TRBV20-1 and TRBJ2-7; D may be TRBD1 (6 bases). The CDR3 is 16 amino acids. V was cut by 5 bases and J by 2 bases, with 22 bases left in between. The germline V gene has CDR1 DFQATT and CDR2 SNEGSKA (reference sequence). Written as DNA, the CDR3 is TGCAGTGCTCTCACCTTGATATCAGGGGCCCCCTACGAGCAGTACTTC. Its translation: CSALTLISGAPYEQYF.

The chain has TRBV6-1 and TRBJ2-3; tentatively, D is TRBD1 (7 bases). Germline V gives CDR1 MNHNS, CDR2 SASEGT. The CDR3 contains 14 residues. V lost 6 bases and J lost 6, with 16 bases in between. CDR3: CASRAGQSSDTQYF. As DNA, the CDR3 is TGTGCCAGCAGGGCGGGACAGTCATCGGATACGCAGTATTTT.

J is TRBJ2-7 and V is TRBV20-1; possibly TRBD1 for D (6 bases). This CDR3 has 14 amino acids. CDR1 and CDR2 from the germline V gene are DFQATT and SNEGSKA (reference sequence). V was clipped by 3 bases and J by 4 bases, with 16 bases between them. The CDR3 nucleotides read TGCAGTGCTAGGATTAAGGGACACCCTTACGAGCAGTACTTC. Residues: CSARIKGHPYEQYF.

The chain couples TRBV20-1 to TRBJ1-5; the match to TRBD1 covers 7 bases. CDR3 size: 14 residues. Germline V gene sequence: CDR1 DFQATT, CDR2 SNEGSKA (reference sequence). Trimming took 7 bases from V and 4 from J; bases not matched to a gene: 10. The CDR3 sequence is CSGKTGWRNQPQHF. The CDR3 coding sequence is TGCAGTGGGAAGACAGGGTGGAGAAATCAGCCCCAGCATTTT.

The chain links TRBV18 to TRBJ2-2; no clear D. There are 15 residues in the CDR3. The germline V gene has CDR1 KGHSH and CDR2 LQKENI. Trimming cost V 2 bases and J 4 bases, with 11 bases left between them. The CDR3 loop is CASSPNQNPTGELFF. In nucleotides, the CDR3 is TGTGCCAGCTCACCAAATCAGAACCCCACCGGGGAGCTGTTTTTT.

J is TRBJ2-7 and V is TRBV7-2; TRBD1 matches at 9 bases. After removal of 3 bases from V and 9 bases from J, the junction contained 3 bases not matched to a gene. The CDR3 covers 12 residues. Germline V gene data show CDR1 as SGHTA and CDR2 as FQGNSA. CDR3 sequence (DNA): TGTGCCAGCAGCTTCACAGGGGGCGCGCAGTACTTC. It encodes CASSFTGGAQYF.

This clonotype has a handful of counts. CDR3 bases: TGTGCCAGCAGCTATACTCGGACAGGATTGTACAATGAGCAGTTCTTC. As protein: CASSYTRTGLYNEQFF. The chain recombines TRBV6-2 or TRBV6-3 with TRBJ2-1; 7 nucleotides line up with TRBD1. Germline V CDR1 and CDR2: MNHEY, SVGEGT. Germline trimming cut 6 bases from V and 4 bases from J; bases unmatched to any gene: 12. The CDR3 runs to 16 residues.

The rearrangement joins TRBV28 to TRBJ1-2; D call uncertain. The V gene lost 3 bases and the J gene lost 6 bases, with 8 bases spanning the gap. Germline loops: CDR1 MDHEN, CDR2 SYDVKM. The CDR3 consists of 12 residues. This CDR3 is CASSFKGNGYTF. Written as DNA, the CDR3 is TGTGCCAGCAGTTTTAAAGGGAATGGCTACACCTTC.

This clonotype has more than one count but fewer than ten. This sequence joins TRBV5-4 and TRBJ1-1, with D maybe TRBD1 (5 bases). The germline V and J ends were trimmed by 3 bases and 3 bases, with 18 bases remaining between them. Germline assignment: CDR1 SGHNT and CDR2 YYREEE (reference sequence). This CDR3 has 16 amino acids. The CDR3 DNA sequence: TGTGCCAGCAGCTGGAACCGCGACAGCCGCCACACTGAAGCTTTCTTT. Encoded protein: CASSWNRDSRHTEAFF.

This chain joins TRBV5-1 and TRBJ2-3; 13 positions agree with TRBD2. The CDR3 runs 16 residues. After removal of 5 bases from V and 6 bases from J, the junction contained 9 bases not matched to a gene. Germline CDR1 and CDR2: SGHRS and YFSETQ. The CDR3 region is CASRGTSGATLDTQYF. The DNA of the CDR3 is TGCGCCAGCAGAGGGACTAGCGGGGCAACATTGGATACGCAGTATTTT.

The J gene is TRBJ2-7, the V gene TRBV28; D is unclear. Germline lookup yields CDR1 MDHEN and CDR2 SYDVKM. The CDR3 covers 15 residues. The ends were cut back, 6 bases at V and 4 bases at J, with 19 bases in the middle. CDR3 DNA sequence: TGTGCCAGCAGCCCTCAAGGCGGCGCACTGTACGAGCAGTACTTC. Protein product: CASSPQGGALYEQYF.

The chain is built from TRBV7-2 and TRBJ1-1; the D is unclear. The CDR3 loop spans 14 amino acids. Looked up from germline, CDR1 is SGHTA and CDR2 is FQGNSA. Trimming shortened V by 6 bases and J by 0 bases, and 11 bases separated the two germline ends. The CDR3 reads CASRQTSVNTEAFF. CDR3 in DNA: TGTGCCAGCAGACAGACATCGGTGAACACTGAAGCTTTCTTT. Full variable domain (missing parts from reference TRBV7-2 and TRBJ1-1): GAGVSQSPSNKVTEKGKDVELRCDPISGHTALYWYRQSLGQGLEFLIYFQGNSAPDKSGLPSDRFSAERTGGSVSTLTIQRTQQEDSAVYLCASRQTSVNTEAFFGQGTRLTVV.

The chain is built from TRBV14 and TRBJ2-3; D may be TRBD1 (7 bases). Germline V gene sequence: CDR1 SGHDN, CDR2 FVKESK. The CDR3 loop spans 15 amino acids. Trimming pared 0 bases from V and 4 bases from J, leaving 11 bases between. The CDR3 DNA is TGTGCCAGCAGCCAAGACGGCAGGGGGGCAGATACGCAGTATTTT. Its protein product is CASSQDGRGADTQYF.

The CDR3 coding sequence is TGTGCCAGCAGTGAAGCGCTTTTGCTTACCTACGAGCAGTACTTC. It is translated as CASSEALLLTYEQYF. This sequence joins TRBV2 and TRBJ2-7, with D unclear. The V end lost 0 bases, the J end lost 2 bases, and 11 bases lay between the germline ends. The germline V gene has CDR1 SNHLY and CDR2 FYNNEI. The length of the CDR3 is 15 residues.

This chain connects TRBV5-1 to TRBJ2-7; the match to TRBD1 covers 9 bases. This CDR3 is built from 16 residues. In germline, CDR1 is SGHRS, CDR2 YFSETQ. Losses at the gene ends were 3 bases for V and 2 bases for J; bases not matched to a gene: 9. CDR3 loop: CASSYDRDRATYEQYF. The CDR3 DNA follows: TGCGCCAGCAGCTATGACCGGGACAGGGCGACCTACGAGCAGTACTTC. Supplemented by reference TRBV5-1 and TRBJ2-7, the full variable domain reads KAGVTQTPRYLIKTRGQQVTLSCSPISGHRSVSWYQQTPGQGLQFLFEYFSETQRNKGNFPGRFSGRQFSNSRSEMNVSTLELGDSALYLCASSYDRDRATYEQYFGPGTRLTVT.

The chain recombines TRBV3-1 with TRBJ1-1, with unresolved D. The V end lost 0 bases, the J end lost 11 bases, and 16 bases lay between the germline ends. The CDR3 length is 14 residues. In germline, CDR1 is LGHDT, CDR2 YNNKEL (reference sequence). The CDR3 here is CASSQEGPKSRAFF. In DNA form, the CDR3 reads TGTGCCAGCAGCCAAGAAGGGCCCAAATCGAGGGCTTTCTTT.